Each of the 2 T cell receptor beta chains below was sequenced from the same sample in a study of blood T cell repertoires in COVID-19. The table came from immunoSEQ multiplex PCR; TCRdb's copy has only in-frame clones and leaves some out. The table has 350,000 to 450,000 clones, 85% seen once. Input material: peripheral blood. All receptors derive from a woman younger than 35 with acute or convalescent COVID-19.

V usage is TRBV9 and J usage is TRBJ1-5, with D hard to call. Trimming pared 0 bases from V and 0 bases from J, leaving 4 bases between. The CDR3 contains 14 residues. Looked up from germline, CDR1 is SGDLS and CDR2 is YYNGEE. The CDR3 DNA reads TGTGCCAGCAGCGTAGACAATAGCAATCAGCCCCAGCATTTT. Translated: CASSVDNSNQPQHF.

The chain carries TRBV5-6 and TRBJ2-5; TRBD2 might be the D (6 bases). V was cut by 2 bases and J by 10 bases, with 9 bases left in between. From germline, CDR1 is SGHDT and CDR2 YYEEEE. CDR3 length equals 11 residues. CDR3 DNA: TGTGCCAGCAGCTTTGGGGAGGACCAGTACTTC. It encodes CASSFGEDQYF. The complete variable domain, with remaining parts taken from reference TRBV5-6 and TRBJ2-5, reads DAGVTQSPTHLIKTRGQQVTLRCSPKSGHDTVSWYQQALGQGPQFIFQYYEEEERQRGNFPDRFSGHQFPNYSSELNVNALLLGDSALYLCASSFGEDQYFGPGTRLLVL.